This T cell receptor beta chain was sequenced during a study of persistence of HIV-infected CD4 T cells. Whole-study findings and limits: Compared with CD3/CD28-stimulated cells, CMV- and Gag-responding cells showed lower TCRbeta richness.

The CDR3 has 14 residues. The V end was cut by 1 base, the J end by 2 bases, with 7 bases between. CDR1 SGHVS and CDR2 FQNEAQ come from the germline V gene. This clone is labeled medium-sized (0.01 to 0.1%). Its antigen remains unknown. The sample has other DNA sequences that encode this CDR3 too. Overlapping HIV-1 Gag 15-mer peptides at around 1 ug per peptide per mL were used. Sorting selected CD4+ T cells upregulating both CD40 ligand and CD69. Inclusion required CMV-positive serology and CD4+ counts above 400 cells/uL. The libraries were made with immunoSEQ version 4 in survey mode. Genomic DNA was diluted to 9 to 10 ng/uL, up to roughly 1 ug per sample. TCRdb's table, derived via immunoSEQ multiplex PCR, lists solely in-frame clones and lacks some. The sample has over 15,000 clones, roughly 60% seen once; the top ten hold 1.5% to 2%.

The chain joins TRBV7-8 to TRBJ2-3; no reliable D call. Specimen: CD4+ T cells sorted from PBMCs after roughly 18-hour stimulation, collected from a patient who received antiretroviral therapy. This clonotype was obtained from an adult woman with HIV who was CMV-seropositive. CDR3 bases: TGTGCCAGCAGCTTAGTCGTAGACACAGATACGCAGTATTTT. Its translation: CASSLVVDTDTQYF.